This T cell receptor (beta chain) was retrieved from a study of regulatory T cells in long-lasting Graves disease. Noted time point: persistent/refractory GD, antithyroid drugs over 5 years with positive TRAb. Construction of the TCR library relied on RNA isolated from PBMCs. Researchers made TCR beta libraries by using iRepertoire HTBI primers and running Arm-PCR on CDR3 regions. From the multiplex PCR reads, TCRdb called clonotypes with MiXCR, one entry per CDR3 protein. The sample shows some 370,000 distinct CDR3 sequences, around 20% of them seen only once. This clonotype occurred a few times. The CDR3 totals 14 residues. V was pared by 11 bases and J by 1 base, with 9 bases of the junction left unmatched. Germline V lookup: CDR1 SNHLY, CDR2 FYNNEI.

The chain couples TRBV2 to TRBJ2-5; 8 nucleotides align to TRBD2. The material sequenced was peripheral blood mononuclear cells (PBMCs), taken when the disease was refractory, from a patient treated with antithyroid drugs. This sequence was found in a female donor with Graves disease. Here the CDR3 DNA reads TGTGCCGGATCAGCGGGAGTGGGCCAAGAGACCCAGTACTTC. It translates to CAGSAGVGQETQYF.